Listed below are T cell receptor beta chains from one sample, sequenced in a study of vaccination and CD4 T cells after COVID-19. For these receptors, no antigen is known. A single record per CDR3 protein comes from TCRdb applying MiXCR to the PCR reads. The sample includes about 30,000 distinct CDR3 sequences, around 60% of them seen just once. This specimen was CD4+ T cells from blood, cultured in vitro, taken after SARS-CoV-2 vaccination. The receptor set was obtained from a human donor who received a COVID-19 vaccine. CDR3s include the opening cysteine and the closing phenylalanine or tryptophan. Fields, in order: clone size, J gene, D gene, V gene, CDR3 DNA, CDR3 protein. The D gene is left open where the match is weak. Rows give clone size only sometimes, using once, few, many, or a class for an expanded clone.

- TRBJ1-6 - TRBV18 TGTGCCAGCTCACCAAGGGGGATCGCCTATAATTCACCCCTCCACTTT CASSPRGIAYNSPLHF
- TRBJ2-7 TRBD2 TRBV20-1 TGCAGTGCTAGACTCGTCCGAGGGACTACGGACGACGAGCAGTACTTC CSARLVRGTTDDEQYF
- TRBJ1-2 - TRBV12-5 TGTGCTAGTGGTTTCCCCGGAGCCTATGGCTACACCTTC CASGFPGAYGYTF
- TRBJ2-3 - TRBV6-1 TGTGCCAGCAGTCAACAGAGGGGAGACACAGATACGCAGTATTTT CASSQQRGDTDTQYF
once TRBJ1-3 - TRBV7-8 TGTGCCAGCAGCTTAGCGGGGGCCCGGGCTACTGGAAACACCATATATTTT CASSLAGARATGNTIYF
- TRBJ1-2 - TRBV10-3 TGTGCCATCAGTGTGTCCAGGGAGCCGTCAGAATATGGCTACACCTTC CAISVSREPSEYGYTF
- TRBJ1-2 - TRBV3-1 TGTGCCAGCAGCCAAAGCAGGCGGGTCCCGTCGGGCTACACCTTC CASSQSRRVPSGYTF